The rows below give T cell receptor beta chains drawn from one sample of a study of early T cells in non-severe SARS-CoV-2 infection. TCRdb recomputed calls from the 5' RACE reads with MiXCR, one row per CDR3 protein. The sample consists of about 86,000 distinct CDR3 sequences, around 15% of them appearing once. The sample consisted of whole blood. These receptors came from an adult who was a healthcare worker with PCR-confirmed SARS-CoV-2 infection or an uninfected control (not recorded which). Both conserved end residues are part of each CDR3. D genes are given only for firm matches. A clone size is listed for some rows: how often the clone was seen (once, few, many), or a class if it is expanded.

D gene	clone size	V gene	J gene	CDR3 DNA	CDR3 protein
.	few	TRBV9	TRBJ1-5	TGTGCCAGCAGCGCCACGGGGGCAGGCAATCAGCCCCAGCATTTT	CASSATGAGNQPQHF
TRBD2	few	TRBV13	TRBJ2-1	TGTGCCAGCAGCCCAACCGGGACTAGCGGGATCAATGAGCAGTTCTTC	CASSPTGTSGINEQFF
TRBD2	.	TRBV7-9	TRBJ2-7	TGTGCCAGCACCTCGAGACTAGCGGGAGGGTACGAGCAGTACTTC	CASTSRLAGGYEQYF
.	few	TRBV7-2	TRBJ1-6	TGTGCCAGCAGAAATGATGTGGCAGGGCTTTCACCCCTCCACTTT	CASRNDVAGLSPLHF
TRBD1	.	TRBV28	TRBJ1-2	TGTGCCAGCAGGGGACAGAACTATGGCTACACCTTC	CASRGQNYGYTF
TRBD1	few	TRBV14	TRBJ1-2	TGTGCCAGCAGATTCCCGGGACAGATGAACTATGGCTACACCTTC	CASRFPGQMNYGYTF
TRBD2	few	TRBV19	TRBJ2-3	TGTGCCAGTAGTGGGAGACTAGCGGTCACAGATACGCAGTATTTT	CASSGRLAVTDTQYF
TRBD2	.	TRBV6-5	TRBJ2-1	TGTGCCAGCAGTTTGGCTCTAGCGGGAGTAAGCAATGAGCAGTTCTTC	CASSLALAGVSNEQFF
.	few	TRBV7-2	TRBJ2-3	TGTGCCAGCAGCGGGGCTAGCGGCACAGATACGCAGTATTTT	CASSGASGTDTQYF
TRBD1	.	TRBV25-1	TRBJ1-1	TGTGCCAGCAGCCGCTCCCTGGGGACAGGGGTTGGCACTGAAGCTTTCTTT	CASSRSLGTGVGTEAFF
.	.	TRBV5-1	TRBJ1-6	TGCGCCAGCAGCTTGGACGGTAAATCCATGGGAGGGTCACCCCTCCACTTT	CASSLDGKSMGGSPLHF
.	many	TRBV10-3	TRBJ2-3	TGTGCCATCAGTGAGTCCTTCAAGGATACGCAGTATTTT	CAISESFKDTQYF
.	many	TRBV7-9	TRBJ2-6	TGTGCCAGCAGCTTATTCACAGGAGGTTTTGGGGCCAACGTCCTGACTTTC	CASSLFTGGFGANVLTF
TRBD1	.	TRBV28	TRBJ2-7	TGTGCCAGCAGTTTGCCGGGACAGCGCTACGAGCAGTACTTC	CASSLPGQRYEQYF